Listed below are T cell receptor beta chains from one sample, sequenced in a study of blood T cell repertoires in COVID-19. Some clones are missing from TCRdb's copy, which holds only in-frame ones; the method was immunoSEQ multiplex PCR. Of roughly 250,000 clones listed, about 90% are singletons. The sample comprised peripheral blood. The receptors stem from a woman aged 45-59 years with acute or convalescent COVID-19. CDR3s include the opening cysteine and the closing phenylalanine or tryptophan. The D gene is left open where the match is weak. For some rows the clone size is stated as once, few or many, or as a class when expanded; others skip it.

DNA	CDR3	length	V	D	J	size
TGTGCCAGTAGTATAGGTCGGAGGACGAGCGGACAGCCCCAGCATTTT	CASSIGRRTSGQPQHF	16	TRBV19	-	TRBJ1-5	-
TGCGCCAGCAATCGGGACTCGAACTCCGAGCAGTACTTC	CASNRDSNSEQYF	13	TRBV5-1	-	TRBJ2-7	once
TGTGCCAGCACCTCAGGGGGACACCAGACGGCCCAGCATTTT	CASTSGGHQTAQHF	14	TRBV2	TRBD1	TRBJ1-5	once
TGTGCCAGCAGCTTCTGGACAGGCGGGCGGTCAGATACGCAGTATTTT	CASSFWTGGRSDTQYF	16	TRBV5-4	TRBD1	TRBJ2-3	-
TGTGCCAGCAGCTCCGGGACTAGCACTAACAATGAGCAGTTCTTC	CASSSGTSTNNEQFF	15	TRBV7-3	TRBD2	TRBJ2-1	-
TGCGCCAGCAGCCAAGATCGGGGTAACTATGGCTACACCTTC	CASSQDRGNYGYTF	14	TRBV4-1	-	TRBJ1-2	-
TGTGCCAGCAGCTTAGATCCTTCGAGCTCCTACAATGAGCAGTTCTTC	CASSLDPSSSYNEQFF	16	TRBV5-4	-	TRBJ2-1	-
TGTGCCAGTAGTTTCTACTCGGGGAACACTGAAGCTTTCTTT	CASSFYSGNTEAFF	14	TRBV19	-	TRBJ1-1	-
TGTGCCAGTCGAACCCACAGGGAGCACACTGAAGCTTTCTTT	CASRTHREHTEAFF	14	TRBV19	-	TRBJ1-1	once
TGCAGTGCTGGTGGATTGGGCGGGAGGTTGGATGAGCAGTTCTTC	CSAGGLGGRLDEQFF	15	TRBV20-1	TRBD2	TRBJ2-1	-
TGCGCCAGCAGCATAACTAGCGGACAAGAGACCCAGTACTTC	CASSITSGQETQYF	14	TRBV5-1	TRBD2	TRBJ2-5	-
TGTGCCAGCAGTGACGCGGGACGCACAGATACGCAGTATTTT	CASSDAGRTDTQYF	14	TRBV6-4	-	TRBJ2-3	-
TGTGCCAGCAGCCAGACAGGATTCTCCTACGAGCAGTACTTC	CASSQTGFSYEQYF	14	TRBV27	-	TRBJ2-7	-
TGTGCCAGCAGCTCACCCCGGTGGGACAGGGAGGAATACTATGGCTACACCTTC	CASSSPRWDREEYYGYTF	18	TRBV7-2	TRBD1	TRBJ1-2	-
TGTGCCAGCTCCCATCCGGGACAGGGTATCGGGGAGCTGTTTTTT	CASSHPGQGIGELFF	15	TRBV2	TRBD1	TRBJ2-2	once
TGTGCCAGCAGCTTCGGGACAGGGGTTCAGCCCCAGCATTTT	CASSFGTGVQPQHF	14	TRBV5-5	TRBD1	TRBJ1-5	-
TGTGCCACCTCCGCCCCCAGGGGCTCCTACAATGAGCAGTTCTTC	CATSAPRGSYNEQFF	15	TRBV24-1	-	TRBJ2-1	-
TGTGCCAGCAGAGAAAGCTACAGGGTCACTGAAGCTTTCTTT	CASRESYRVTEAFF	14	TRBV2	-	TRBJ1-1	-
TGTGCCAGCAGCTTGTGGACAGGGGGCCGGTTCCAGCCCCAGCATTTT	CASSLWTGGRFQPQHF	16	TRBV5-5	TRBD1	TRBJ1-5	-
TGTGCCAGCAGCCATCGGACTAGCGCTAACAATGAGCAGTTCTTC	CASSHRTSANNEQFF	15	TRBV4-2	TRBD2	TRBJ2-1	few
TGTGCCAGCAGCGTAGGTCCCCTAGCGGGAGATGAGCAGTTCTTC	CASSVGPLAGDEQFF	15	TRBV9	TRBD2	TRBJ2-1	-
TGTGCCAGCAGCCAAGGAGGGTCCACTGAAGCTTTCTTT	CASSQGGSTEAFF	13	TRBV3-1/TRBV3-2	-	TRBJ1-1	-
TGCGCCAGCAGCTTGAGTTTTGGGCAGGGCAGCAGTTCACCCCTCCACTTT	CASSLSFGQGSSSPLHF	17	TRBV5-1	-	TRBJ1-6	-
TGCGCCAACCAGGGGGGCAGGGCTGGAAACACCATATATTTT	CANQGGRAGNTIYF	14	TRBV10-1	TRBD1	TRBJ1-3	once
TGTGCCAGCAGTTCATTCTTAGAGGGGCAGTTCTTC	CASSSFLEGQFF	12	TRBV28	-	TRBJ2-1	-
TGTGCCAGCAGCTTAGGGTCAGGGGGGATCCAAGAGACCCAGTACTTC	CASSLGSGGIQETQYF	16	TRBV7-9	-	TRBJ2-5	-
TGTGCCAGCAGAACAGGGGAAGTCTATAATTCACCCCTCCACTTT	CASRTGEVYNSPLHF	15	TRBV2	TRBD1	TRBJ1-6	-
TGTGCCAGCAGCGTAAACAGGGTAATCTCTGGAAACACCATATATTTT	CASSVNRVISGNTIYF	16	TRBV9	-	TRBJ1-3	-
TGTGCCAGCAGTTCTAAAGGGGGGGGAGGGCCCTACGAGCAGTACTTC	CASSSKGGGGPYEQYF	16	TRBV27	-	TRBJ2-7	-
TGCGCCAGCAGCTTGTTGGGCTCCTATGGCTACACCTTC	CASSLLGSYGYTF	13	TRBV5-1	-	TRBJ1-2	-
TGTGCCAGCGCGGGAGGGCATGGCACTGAAGCTTTCTTT	CASAGGHGTEAFF	13	TRBV7-2	-	TRBJ1-1	few
TGCGCCAGCAGCTTCGCTAGCGGGACGGGGGGTACGCAGTTCTTC	CASSFASGTGGTQFF	15	TRBV5-1	TRBD2	TRBJ2-1	few
TGTGCCAGCAGCTCGACGGGTGCCAACTATGGCTACACCTTC	CASSSTGANYGYTF	14	TRBV5-6	-	TRBJ1-2	few
TGTGCCAGCAGCTTGGCCCAGGGGTTCAATGAGCAGTTCTTC	CASSLAQGFNEQFF	14	TRBV7-9	-	TRBJ2-1	once
TGCGCCAGCAGCCAACCGACTAGCGGGAGTCGGAGAGAGACCCAGTACTTC	CASSQPTSGSRRETQYF	17	TRBV4-1	TRBD2	TRBJ2-5	-
TGTGCCAGCAGGGGATGGACAGGGGACACTGAAGCTTTCTTT	CASRGWTGDTEAFF	14	TRBV6-5	TRBD1	TRBJ1-1	-
TGTGCCAGCAGCTCAACAGGGGGCTGGTACGAGCAGTACTTC	CASSSTGGWYEQYF	14	TRBV28	TRBD1	TRBJ2-7	-
TGTGCCACCAGTGATGCCAGGGGGGCGGGGACTGAAGCTTTCTTT	CATSDARGAGTEAFF	15	TRBV24-1	TRBD1	TRBJ1-1	-
TGCAGTGCAAGTGACCCGGACGAGCAGTACTTC	CSASDPDEQYF	11	TRBV20-1	-	TRBJ2-7	-
TGTGCCAGCAGCTTGGAGCCAGCGGCTATATACAATGAGCAGTTCTTC	CASSLEPAAIYNEQFF	16	TRBV5-4	-	TRBJ2-1	-
TGTGCCAGCAGCTTCGGGGACAGAAAATTGGGTACGCAGTATTTT	CASSFGDRKLGTQYF	15	TRBV7-9	TRBD1	TRBJ2-3	-
TGTGCCAGCAGCCAAGACGTCACAGGGAGGGTGGCCGGGGAGCTGTTTTTT	CASSQDVTGRVAGELFF	17	TRBV3-1/TRBV3-2	-	TRBJ2-2	-
TGCGCCAGCAGCTTGGGGGGCCCCTTATCCTACGAGCAGTACTTC	CASSLGGPLSYEQYF	15	TRBV5-1	-	TRBJ2-7	-
TGTGCCTGGAGTGTATCGGGACTAGCCTACAATGAGCAGTTCTTC	CAWSVSGLAYNEQFF	15	TRBV30	TRBD2	TRBJ2-1	-
TGTGCCAGCAGCTTAGGGACAGGACAAGAGACCCAGTACTTC	CASSLGTGQETQYF	14	TRBV11-2	TRBD1	TRBJ2-5	-
TGCGCCAGCAGTGGACAGAACACAGATACGCAGTATTTT	CASSGQNTDTQYF	13	TRBV5-1	-	TRBJ2-3	once
TGTGCCAGCAGCGTAAGGGACAGGGGTTACAATGAGCAGTTCTTC	CASSVRDRGYNEQFF	15	TRBV9	TRBD1	TRBJ2-1	once
TGTGCCACCAGCAAGCGGGTGGCATCCTACAATGAGCAGTTCTTC	CATSKRVASYNEQFF	15	TRBV15	-	TRBJ2-1	-
TGTGCCAGCAGCTCCGGACATTTTATACATCAGCCCCAGCATTTT	CASSSGHFIHQPQHF	15	TRBV7-4	-	TRBJ1-5	-
TGTGCCAGCAGCTTAAATGGCAGGCCGAACACTGAAGCTTTCTTT	CASSLNGRPNTEAFF	15	TRBV7-3	-	TRBJ1-1	-
TGTGCCAGCTCCGGGACAGGGTTAGAACTGTTTTTT	CASSGTGLELFF	12	TRBV2	TRBD1	TRBJ1-4	-
TGTGCCAGTAGTACGAGACAGGGAGCCGATGAAAAACTGTTTTTT	CASSTRQGADEKLFF	15	TRBV19	TRBD1	TRBJ1-4	-
TGTGCCAGCAGTGGTGAGGGTGAGACCCAGTACTTC	CASSGEGETQYF	12	TRBV2	-	TRBJ2-5	-
TGTGCCAGCAGTGAAAGCGGGAGAGATAACACCGGGGAGCTGTTTTTT	CASSESGRDNTGELFF	16	TRBV9	TRBD2	TRBJ2-2	-
TGCAGCGCCCAAGGGTTACAGGGTGGGGTGGTCACTGAAGCTTTCTTT	CSAQGLQGGVVTEAFF	16	TRBV29-1	-	TRBJ1-1	-